This T cell receptor (beta chain) was profiled in a study of TET2 disruption in CD19-targeted CAR T cells (dated by TCRdb to between 2017 and 2018). Looking at the study overall: The number of samples was determined by the original clinical trial design and by which samples were available, and no additional inclusion criteria were applied.

The sample's treatment or condition label, in plain terms: autologous CTL019 cells: CD19 CAR with 4-1BB and CD3 zeta domains. TCR zeta and 4-1BB costimulatory signaling domains were incorporated into the CD19 CAR. Leukapheresis was used to collect the T cells for CTL019 manufacturing from peripheral blood. The DNeasy Blood and Tissue Kit was used to extract genomic DNA from pre-infusion T cells, peripheral blood, or sorted post-infusion T cells. Note on this clone: Its antigen is still unknown. The read terminates 3 residues ahead of where the CDR3 ends, so the germline J gene completes it.

The immunoSEQ assay was used to perform TCR beta chain deep sequencing. Per the original workflow: Only productive TCR beta rearrangements were used to calculate clonotype frequencies. Not all clones reach the TCRdb copy of this immuneACCESS table, which keeps in-frame sequences only. Checked studies attribute under half of the gap to unresolved V genes and leave the rest unexplained. That table supplies the V and J calls and clone size; D and trimming were determined from the DNA. The record for this sample contains 25,000 to 30,000 clones. The ten largest clones add up to more than 1.5% of the sample. Here is what the overall study found, with its caveats: Conclusions about the patient's CAR T cells rested on extensive analysis of a single subject.

The CDR3 sequence holds 15 residues, the cysteine and phenylalanine included. The DNA shown is the part of the CDR3 that was read: 36 bases, in frame from base 1. According to the germline V gene, CDR1 reads SGHRS and CDR2 reads YFSETQ. V was cut back by 0 bases and J by 7 bases, leaving a gap of 14 bases between them. The chain was built from TRBV5-1 and TRBJ1-5; confidence is insufficient to name the D gene. The sample was CD8- CAR+ T cells sorted from cultured blood T cells, taken for CD19 CAR T cell therapy. The sample's cell subset or site, from its label and the paper: CD8-negative CAR-positive T cells from the infusion product. The source is a man aged 65 to 85 with chronic lymphocytic leukemia. The sequenced part of the CDR3 DNA is TGCGCCAGCAGCTTGGACGGGGTACGAGGGCAGCCC. It codes for CASSLDGVRGQP. In full, the CDR3 is CASSLDGVRGQPQHF.